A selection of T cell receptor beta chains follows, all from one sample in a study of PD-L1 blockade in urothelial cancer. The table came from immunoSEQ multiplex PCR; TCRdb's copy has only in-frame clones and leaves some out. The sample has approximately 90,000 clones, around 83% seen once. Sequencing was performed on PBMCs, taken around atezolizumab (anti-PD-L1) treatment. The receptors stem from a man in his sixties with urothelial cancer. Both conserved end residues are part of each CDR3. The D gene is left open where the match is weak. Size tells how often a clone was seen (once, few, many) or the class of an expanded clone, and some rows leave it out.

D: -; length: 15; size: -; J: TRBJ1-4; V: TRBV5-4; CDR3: CASSLRTPGNEKLFF; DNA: TGTGCCAGCAGCTTGAGAACCCCGGGTAATGAAAAACTGTTTTTT
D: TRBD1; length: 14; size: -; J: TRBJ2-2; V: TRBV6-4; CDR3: CASKGQENTGELFF; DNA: TGTGCCAGCAAGGGACAGGAGAACACCGGGGAGCTGTTTTTT
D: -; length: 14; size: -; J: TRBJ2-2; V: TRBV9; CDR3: CASSESLVSGELFF; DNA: TGTGCCAGCAGCGAGAGCCTTGTCTCCGGGGAGCTGTTTTTT
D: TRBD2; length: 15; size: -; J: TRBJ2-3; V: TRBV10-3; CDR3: CAIGKREGYTDTQYF; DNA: TGTGCCATCGGAAAGCGGGAGGGCTACACAGATACGCAGTATTTT
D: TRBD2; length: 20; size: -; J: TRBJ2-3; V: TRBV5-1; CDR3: CASSLYPPGLAGGLEDTQYF; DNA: TGCGCCAGCAGCTTGTATCCGCCCGGACTAGCGGGGGGGCTAGAAGATACGCAGTATTTT
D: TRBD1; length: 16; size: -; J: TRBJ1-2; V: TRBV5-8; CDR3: CASSSGTGNFFYGYTF; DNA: TGTGCCAGCAGCTCCGGGACAGGGAACTTCTTCTATGGCTACACCTTC
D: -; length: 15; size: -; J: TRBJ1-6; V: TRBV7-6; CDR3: CASSLLGGGNSPLHF; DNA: TGTGCCAGCAGCTTATTGGGGGGAGGGAATTCACCCCTCCACTTT
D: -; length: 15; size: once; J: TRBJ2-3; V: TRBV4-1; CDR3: CASSQYSGNTDTQYF; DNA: TGCGCCAGCAGCCAATATAGCGGAAACACAGATACGCAGTATTTT
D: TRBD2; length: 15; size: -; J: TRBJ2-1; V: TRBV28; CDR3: CASTPGTRGTNEQFF; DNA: TGTGCCAGCACTCCCGGGACTAGGGGAACCAATGAGCAGTTCTTC
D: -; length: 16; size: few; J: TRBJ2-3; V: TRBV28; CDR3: CASSVGQPQSTDTQYF; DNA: TGTGCCAGCAGTGTTGGACAGCCGCAAAGCACAGATACGCAGTATTTT
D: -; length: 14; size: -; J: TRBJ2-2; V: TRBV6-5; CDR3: CASSPPRDTGELFF; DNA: TGTGCCAGTAGTCCCCCCCGAGACACCGGGGAGCTGTTTTTT
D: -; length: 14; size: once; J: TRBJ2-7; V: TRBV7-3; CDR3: CASSPGSGAYEQYF; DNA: TGTGCCAGCAGCCCCGGAAGTGGGGCGTACGAGCAGTACTTC
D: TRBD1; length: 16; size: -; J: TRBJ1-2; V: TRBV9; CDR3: CASSAAIQGLDYGYTF; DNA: TGTGCCAGCAGCGCGGCGATACAGGGGCTTGATTATGGCTACACCTTC
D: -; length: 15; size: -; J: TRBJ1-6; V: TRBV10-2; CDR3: CARADPGVDNSPLHF; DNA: TGCGCCAGAGCCGACCCGGGGGTCGATAATTCACCCCTCCACTTT
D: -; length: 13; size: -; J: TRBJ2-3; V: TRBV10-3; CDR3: CAISESPADTQYF; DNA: TGTGCCATCAGTGAGTCGCCAGCAGATACGCAGTATTTT
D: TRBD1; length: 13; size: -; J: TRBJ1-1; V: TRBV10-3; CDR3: CAIRTGGNTEAFF; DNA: TGTGCCATCAGGACAGGGGGCAACACTGAAGCTTTCTTT
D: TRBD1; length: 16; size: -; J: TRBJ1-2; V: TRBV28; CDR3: CASSSVGQGSGYGYTF; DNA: TGTGCCAGCAGTTCGGTGGGACAGGGGAGCGGCTATGGCTACACCTTC
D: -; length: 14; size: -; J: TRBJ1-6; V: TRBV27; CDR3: CASRGGTYNSPLHF; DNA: TGTGCCAGCAGGGGAGGGACCTATAATTCACCCCTCCACTTT
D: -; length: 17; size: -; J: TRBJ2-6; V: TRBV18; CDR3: CASSPSRGPSGANVLTF; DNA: TGTGCCAGCTCACCATCCCGCGGGCCCTCTGGGGCCAACGTCCTGACTTTC
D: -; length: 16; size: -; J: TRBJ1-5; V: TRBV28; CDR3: CASSLYGVGSNQPQHF; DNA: TGTGCCAGCAGTTTATACGGGGTAGGGAGCAATCAGCCCCAGCATTTT
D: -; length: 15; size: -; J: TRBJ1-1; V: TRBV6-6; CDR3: CASSPRKRGKTEAFF; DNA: TGTGCCAGCAGTCCTAGGAAGAGAGGTAAGACTGAAGCTTTCTTT
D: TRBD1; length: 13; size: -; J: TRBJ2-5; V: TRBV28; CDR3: CASSSQGKETQYF; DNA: TGTGCCAGCAGTTCACAGGGGAAGGAGACCCAGTACTTC
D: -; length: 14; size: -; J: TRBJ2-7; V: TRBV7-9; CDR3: CASSKGGLSYEQYF; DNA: TGTGCCAGCAGCAAAGGAGGGCTTTCCTACGAGCAGTACTTC
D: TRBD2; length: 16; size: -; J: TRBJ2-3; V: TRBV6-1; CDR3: CASSGRGLGPTDTQYF; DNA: TGTGCCAGCAGTGGAAGGGGACTAGGTCCCACAGATACGCAGTATTTT
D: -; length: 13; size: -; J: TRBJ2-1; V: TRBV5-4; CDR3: CASSPAGANEQFF; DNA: TGTGCCAGCAGCCCGGCAGGGGCAAATGAGCAGTTCTTC
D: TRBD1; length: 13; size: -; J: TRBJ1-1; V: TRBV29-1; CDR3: CSVEGTGATEAFF; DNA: TGCAGCGTTGAAGGGACAGGGGCCACTGAAGCTTTCTTT
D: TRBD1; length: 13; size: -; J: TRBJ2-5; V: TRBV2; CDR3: CASKPGTDGTQYF; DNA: TGTGCCAGCAAGCCCGGGACAGATGGGACCCAGTACTTC
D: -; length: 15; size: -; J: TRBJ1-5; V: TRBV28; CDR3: CASLGVGGSNQPQHF; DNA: TGTGCCAGCCTTGGGGTCGGAGGCAGCAATCAGCCCCAGCATTTT